This is a list of T cell receptor beta chains from one sample in a study of CD8 T cells in ankylosing spondylitis. MiXCR, run by TCRdb on the 5' RACE reads, gives a single entry per CDR3 protein. The sample carries about 750,000 distinct CDR3 sequences, roughly 19% recorded once. Sequencing was performed on blood, either unsorted or a sorted T cell fraction (not recorded which). These receptors were taken from a male donor with ankylosing spondylitis. CDR3s leave out the opening cysteine and the closing phenylalanine or tryptophan. The D gene is left open where the match is weak.

11	NA	TRBV24-1	TRBJ2-3	ATSELGSDTQY
13	TRBD1	TRBV27	TRBJ1-2	ASSFWGQGRYGYT
12	TRBD1	TRBV2	TRBJ1-1	ASSQQGGRAEAF
14	NA	TRBV20-1	TRBJ1-5	SGHPLGGQQNQPQH
10	TRBD1	TRBV6-6	TRBJ1-1	ASKSGQIEAF
12	NA	TRBV19	TRBJ2-2	ASSGPRDTGELF
12	NA	TRBV20-1	TRBJ2-7	SARDLRGAYEQY
12	TRBD1	TRBV4-2	TRBJ1-2	ASSQAGTGNGYT
13	TRBD2	TRBV12-3/TRBV12-4	TRBJ2-7	ASSSRGAGADEQY
13	TRBD2	TRBV12-3/TRBV12-4	TRBJ2-3	ASTPWGGGPDTQY
12	NA	TRBV5-1	TRBJ2-5	ASSLGLGRETQY
14	TRBD1	TRBV3-1	TRBJ2-3	ASSLRTGGETDTQY
12	TRBD1	TRBV25-1	TRBJ2-7	ASSPDRGHYEQY
15	TRBD1	TRBV29-1	TRBJ2-2	SVEKQGVLTNTGELF
12	NA	TRBV6-1	TRBJ2-7	ASSEGWPPYEQY
14	TRBD2	TRBV6-5	TRBJ2-3	ASSYGASGGTDTQY
13	NA	TRBV5-1	TRBJ2-7	ASSLEVSPGHEQY
12	TRBD1	TRBV4-2	TRBJ1-5	ASSQVTGEQPQH
13	TRBD2	TRBV7-3	TRBJ2-1	ASSWRAGGINEQF
13	NA	TRBV7-3	TRBJ2-7	ASSPRGKASYEQY
15	NA	TRBV12-3/TRBV12-4	TRBJ2-6	ASSMGGGRSGANVLT
13	NA	TRBV6-5	TRBJ1-1	ASSYAGPGNTEAF
10	NA	TRBV20-1	TRBJ1-1	SARTMNTEAF
12	NA	TRBV18	TRBJ2-1	ASSPPGSRDEQF
11	NA	TRBV10-3	TRBJ1-3	AIRASSGNTIY
12	NA	TRBV12-3/TRBV12-4	TRBJ2-5	ASSFRGPEETQY
15	TRBD2	TRBV28	TRBJ2-7	ASSFRSGGKSSYEQY
10	NA	TRBV30	TRBJ2-2	AWGVVTGELF
14	NA	TRBV7-9	TRBJ1-1	ASSFGRIERNTEAF
12	NA	TRBV6-1	TRBJ1-1	ASRQVLRGTEAF
12	NA	TRBV5-6	TRBJ1-2	ASSLIADSYGYT
13	NA	TRBV9	TRBJ2-5	ASSVGGWGQETQY
16	TRBD2	TRBV20-1	TRBJ2-3	SARDLLAGGASTDTQY
11	NA	TRBV5-1	TRBJ2-5	ASSRGDKETQY
14	NA	TRBV11-2	TRBJ1-2	ASSLPGTAGRVGYT
10	NA	TRBV20-1	TRBJ1-5	SAKGDMEPQH
14	NA	TRBV2	TRBJ1-6	ASSEEGRSYNSPLH
14	NA	TRBV6-1	TRBJ2-2	ASSARTATRAGELF
13	TRBD2	TRBV4-3	TRBJ2-7	ASSQLAGGRYEQY
10	TRBD2	TRBV10-3	TRBJ2-7	AVGRRTYEQY
11	TRBD1	TRBV5-1	TRBJ1-2	ASSRTGDGGYT
14	NA	TRBV24-1	TRBJ2-1	ATSDSALGLYNEQF
16	TRBD2	TRBV4-3	TRBJ2-1	ASSQAGTSGSSYNEQF